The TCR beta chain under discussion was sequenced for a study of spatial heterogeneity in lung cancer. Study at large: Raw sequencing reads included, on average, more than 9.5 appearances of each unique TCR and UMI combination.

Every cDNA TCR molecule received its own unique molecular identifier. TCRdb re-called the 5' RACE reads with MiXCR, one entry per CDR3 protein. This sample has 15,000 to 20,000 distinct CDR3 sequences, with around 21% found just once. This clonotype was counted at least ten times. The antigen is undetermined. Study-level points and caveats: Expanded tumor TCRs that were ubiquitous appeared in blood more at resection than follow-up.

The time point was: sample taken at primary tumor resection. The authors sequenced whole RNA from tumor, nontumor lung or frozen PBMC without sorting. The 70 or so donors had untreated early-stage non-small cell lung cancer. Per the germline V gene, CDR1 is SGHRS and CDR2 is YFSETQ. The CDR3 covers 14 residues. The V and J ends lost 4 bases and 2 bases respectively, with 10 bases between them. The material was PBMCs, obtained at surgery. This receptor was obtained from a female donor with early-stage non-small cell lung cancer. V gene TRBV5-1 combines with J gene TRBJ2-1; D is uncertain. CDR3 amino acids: CASSAGLTYNEQFF. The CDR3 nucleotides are TGCGCCAGCAGCGCCGGCCTCACCTACAATGAGCAGTTCTTC.